Following are 31 T cell receptor beta chains from one sample sequenced in a study of blood T cells in healthy people across ages. Through a sample-barcoded 5' primer and a J-beta primer mix, a second PCR was run for roughly 6 to 12 cycles. One entry per CDR3 protein results from TCRdb running MiXCR on the 5' RACE reads. This table has hundreds of thousands of distinct CDR3 sequences, roughly 26% appearing once. Sequences were obtained from blood. The origin of the receptors is a woman of 80 years or more in good health.

This clonotype was picked up a small number of times. DNA for the CDR3: TGTGCCAGCAGCTCACGAACCGGACCGGATTGCTATGGCTACACCTTC. This translates into CASSSRTGPDCYGYTF. The rearrangement links TRBV7-2 to TRBJ1-2; D is unresolved. This CDR3 contains 16 residues. CDR1 and CDR2 (germline): SGHTA, FQGNSA. Trimming took off 4 bases at V and 4 bases at J, with 19 bases between the two ends.

This clonotype has at least ten counts. The rearrangement uses TRBV5-1 and TRBJ2-1, with TRBD2 matching over 14 bases. There are 15 residues in the CDR3. Germline V lookup: CDR1 SGHRS, CDR2 YFSETQ. V shed 6 bases and J 6 bases; nucleotides not matched to a gene: 5. The CDR3 region has the DNA TGCGCCAGCACGACTAGCGGGGGGGCCCCCAATGAGCAGTTCTTC. Its protein is CASTTSGGAPNEQFF.

Comment on this clonotype: Being one base from a much bigger clone, this may be a read error. This sequence joins TRBV7-8 and TRBJ2-7; 7 bases are a match to TRBD1. Trimming at V came to 4 bases and at J to 5 bases, leaving 8 bases not matched to a gene. Germline CDR1 reads SGHVS; CDR2 reads FQNEAQ. The CDR3 consists of 14 residues. The CDR3 nucleotides read TGTGCCAGCAGCTGGAGACAGGGTGTCAACGAGCAGTACTTC. It codes for CASSWRQGVNEQYF.

There are many counts of this clonotype. V gene TRBV6-1 combines with J gene TRBJ2-1, with TRBD2 matching 14 bases. In germline, CDR1 is MNHNS, CDR2 SASEGT. The CDR3 spans 17 residues. The V segment lost 2 bases and the J segment 5 bases; nucleotides outside the gene matches: 5. Written as DNA, the CDR3 is TGTGCCAGCAGTGAATCAGAGGGACTAGCGGGGGACAATGAGCAGTTCTTC. This encodes CASSESEGLAGDNEQFF.

The table lists this clonotype with a few counts. This chain uses TRBV6-1 with TRBJ2-5; 8 nucleotides line up with TRBD1. The CDR3 has 14 residues. Germline values: CDR1 MNHNS, CDR2 SASEGT. V shed 7 bases and J 5 bases; nucleotides not matched to a gene: 9. The CDR3, as DNA: TGTGCCAGCATTATAGGACAGGGTAGGGAGACCCAGTACTTC. Protein sequence: CASIIGQGRETQYF.

This clonotype was seen more than once but under ten times. A much larger clone is a single base away; this may be a read error. The chain links TRBV6-5 to TRBJ1-4; D not resolved. CDR1 is MNHEY and CDR2 is SVGAGI in the germline V gene. The CDR3 is 12 residues long. CDR3 DNA sequence: TGTGCCAGTAGGCAGGACGGCGAAAAACGGTTTTTT. Residues: CASRQDGEKRFF.

The sample holds many counts of this clonotype. This chain connects TRBV3-1 to TRBJ2-5; 10 bases match TRBD2. In germline, CDR1 is LGHDT, CDR2 YNNKEL (reference sequence). The CDR3 loop spans 17 amino acids. J was trimmed by 2 bases and V by 5 bases; bases with no gene match: 11. CDR3 protein: CASSYGGSSGGQETQYF. CDR3 DNA sequence: TGTGCCAGCAGCTACGGAGGGAGTAGCGGGGGGCAAGAGACCCAGTACTTC.

This clonotype was picked up many times. The chain is built from TRBV11-3 and TRBJ2-1; 7 bases match TRBD1. CDR3 length: 15 residues. V lost 5 bases to trimming and J lost 1 base; unmatched junction nucleotides: 5. The germline CDR1 and CDR2 sequences are SGHNT and YENEEA. The CDR3 DNA is TGTGCCAGCAGCCCAACAGGGGTGTCCTACAATGAGCAGTTCTTC. It specifies CASSPTGVSYNEQFF.

This clonotype was picked up many times. The chain joins TRBV5-1 to TRBJ2-5; 12 nucleotides agree with TRBD1. Germline CDR1 is SGHRS and CDR2 is YFSETQ. The CDR3 is made up of 17 amino acids. V shed 3 bases, J shed 5 bases, and the junction held 11 bases outside the gene matches. The CDR3 sequence is CASSSVPGQGAEETQYF. CDR3 nucleotide sequence: TGCGCCAGCAGCTCCGTCCCGGGACAGGGGGCGGAGGAGACCCAGTACTTC.

CDR3 sequence reads: CASSLDTGTGGSGNTIYF. The CDR3 DNA sequence: TGTGCCAGCAGCTTAGATACCGGGACAGGGGGCTCTGGAAACACCATATATTTT. J is TRBJ1-3 and V is TRBV7-2, with 11 bases lining up with TRBD1. Germline trimming cut 1 base from V and 0 bases from J; bases unmatched to any gene: 5. The CDR3 has 18 residues. Germline loops: CDR1 SGHTA, CDR2 FQGNSA.

This chain connects TRBV10-3 to TRBJ2-7; D is unresolved. The CDR3 consists of 15 residues. Trimming removed 3 bases from V and 12 bases from J, with 24 bases in between. The germline CDR1 and CDR2 sequences are ENHRY and SYGVKD. CDR3 sequence (DNA): TGTGCCATCAGTGATGGTGCAGGTTACTCCTACGAGTGGTACTTC. Protein: CAISDGAGYSYEWYF.

The chain is built from TRBV5-1 and TRBJ2-1, with 7 bases fitting TRBD1. The ends lost 2 bases at V and 8 bases at J; junction bases unmatched: 10. Per the germline V gene, CDR1 is SGHRS and CDR2 is YFSETQ. The CDR3 covers 15 residues. CDR3 DNA: TGCGCCAGCAGCTTAACAGGGGCGTCCTGGGATGAGCAGTTCTTC. As protein: CASSLTGASWDEQFF.

This clonotype was seen only a few times. This sequence may be a read error, since a much larger clone differs from it by one base. CDR3 loop: CSAPDLFGQGSETQYF. The CDR3 DNA follows: TGCAGTGCTCCCGACTTATTCGGACAGGGGAGTGAGACCCAGTACTTC. The chain has TRBV20-1 and TRBJ2-5; 9 bases are a match to TRBD1. CDR3 length: 16 residues. The trim removed 5 bases at V and 5 bases at J, leaving 15 bases unmatched. Germline V CDR1 and CDR2: DFQATT, SNEGSKA (reference sequence).

As to this clonotype: One base away lies a much larger clone, so this may be a sequencing read error. The J gene is TRBJ2-5, the V gene TRBV7-2; 11 nucleotides align to TRBD1. The CDR3 has 16 amino acids. The germline V gene encodes CDR1 SGHTA and CDR2 FQGNSA. CDR3 region: CASSLVGTGGQETRYF. The CDR3 bases are TGTGCCAGCAGCTTAGTTGGGACAGGGGGTCAAGAGACCCGGTACTTC.

This clonotype was seen repeatedly, ten times or more. CDR3 nucleotides: TGCAGTGCTCCTGGGGGAAAACACACCTATGGCTACACCTTC. The encoded protein is CSAPGGKHTYGYTF. The rearrangement uses TRBV20-1 and TRBJ1-2; D perhaps matches TRBD1 (5 bases). This CDR3 is built from 14 residues. V was clipped by 5 bases and J by 4 bases, with 17 bases between them. Germline CDR1 reads DFQATT; CDR2 reads SNEGSKA (reference sequence).

A word on this clonotype: This clone may be a read error of a much larger clone one base away. The CDR3: CSAGFRTRGNEQFF. DNA of the CDR3: TGCAGTGCTGGCTTTAGGACACGGGGCAATGAGCAGTTCTTC. The genes are TRBV20-1 and TRBJ2-1, with D perhaps TRBD1 or TRBD2 (5 bases each). The CDR3 consists of 14 residues. The germline V gene has CDR1 DFQATT and CDR2 SNEGSKA (reference sequence). The V end lost 5 bases, the J end lost 6 bases, and 17 bases lay between the germline ends.

The table lists this clonotype with many counts. The rearrangement uses TRBV20-1 and TRBJ2-7; a possible D gene is TRBD2 (6 bases). Trimming left V 3 bases short and J 1 base short, with 10 bases between. From germline, CDR1 is DFQATT and CDR2 SNEGSKA (reference sequence). The CDR3 contains 13 residues. CDR3 loop: CSASRTISYEQYF. CDR3 sequence (DNA): TGCAGTGCTAGCCGGACTATATCCTACGAGCAGTACTTC.

This clonotype was detected ten times or more. V usage is TRBV7-9 and J usage is TRBJ1-2; D gene uncertain. The V gene lost 4 bases and the J gene lost 3 bases, with 6 bases spanning the gap. CDR1 is SEHNR, CDR2 FQNEAQ, per germline (reference sequence). The length of the CDR3 is 12 residues. CDR3 coding DNA: TGTGCCAGCAGCTCCGCCGACTATGGCTACACCTTC. This sequence encodes CASSSADYGYTF.

This clonotype showed up just a few times. This rearrangement joins TRBV29-1 to TRBJ1-5, with D possibly TRBD1 on 6 matching bases. The germline V gene encodes CDR1 SQVTM and CDR2 ANQGSEA. This CDR3 has 15 amino acids. V lost 6 bases and J 3 bases, leaving 18 bases between the germline ends. CDR3 sequence reads: CSVAETDRSNQPQHF. CDR3 DNA sequence: TGCAGCGTGGCCGAGACCGACAGGTCCAATCAGCCCCAGCATTTT.

The table lists this clonotype with many counts. The V and J genes are TRBV5-1 and TRBJ2-3, with 11 bases identical to TRBD2. CDR3 size: 16 residues. Germline CDR1 SGHRS, CDR2 YFSETQ. With V trimmed by 4 bases and J by 4 bases, 8 bases remained unmatched. The CDR3 sequence is CASSPPGSGGADTQYF. DNA for the CDR3: TGCGCCAGCAGCCCTCCGGGTAGCGGGGGGGCAGATACGCAGTATTTT.

This clonotype was counted many times. V is TRBV11-2 and J is TRBJ2-1; 7 bases match TRBD1. The ends lost 3 bases at V and 4 bases at J; junction bases unmatched: 6. CDR1 is SGHAT, CDR2 FQNNGV, per germline. The length of the CDR3 is 15 residues. The CDR3 bases are TGTGCCAGCAGCTTGGGGGACAGCCCGTACAATGAGCAGTTCTTC. It codes for CASSLGDSPYNEQFF.

A single count supports this clonotype. Lacking the conserved final phenylalanine or tryptophan, this CDR3 likely reflects a read error. The chain uses TRBV6-5 and TRBJ2-4; TRBD1 agrees at 7 bases. The CDR3 is 15 amino acids. The germline V gene encodes CDR1 MNHEY and CDR2 SVGAGI. The V gene end was trimmed by 0 bases and the J gene end by 13 bases; junction bases not matched to a gene: 12. The chain's CDR3 is CASSYSPVLDREQYV. The CDR3 DNA reads as TGTGCCAGCAGTTACTCTCCCGTGCTCGACAGGGAGCAGTACGTC.

This clonotype was seen a handful of times. This chain joins TRBV19 and TRBJ2-7, with D perhaps matching TRBD2 (5 bases). The V gene's germline CDR1 is LNHDA and CDR2 SQIVND (reference sequence). The germline V and J ends were trimmed by 4 bases and 3 bases, with 13 bases remaining between them. The CDR3 sequence is 14 residues long. The CDR3 DNA follows: TGTGCCAGTAGTAAGGCTAGCAAGATCTACGAGCAGTACTTC. Amino acid sequence: CASSKASKIYEQYF.

This clonotype was seen more than once but under ten times. The chain carries TRBV7-9 and TRBJ1-1; D is uncertain. Per germline, CDR1 SEHNR and CDR2 FQNEAQ (reference sequence). V was clipped by 5 bases and J by 11 bases, with 6 bases between them. The CDR3 consists of 9 residues. The CDR3 loop reads CASSPGAFF. In DNA, the CDR3 is TGTGCCAGCAGCCCCGGGGCTTTCTTT.

A few counts support this clonotype. The CDR3 loop reads CASSQGRLAGVLQFF. The DNA for the CDR3 is TGTGCCAGCAGCCAAGGACGACTAGCGGGGGTCCTACAGTTCTTC. The rearrangement links TRBV3-1 to TRBJ2-1, with 12 nucleotides matching TRBD2. CDR1 is LGHDT and CDR2 is YNNKEL in the germline V gene (reference sequence). This CDR3 is built from 15 residues. V gave up 1 base and J gave up 13 bases; unmatched junction bases: 8.

Turning to this clonotype: A read error may explain this, as a much larger clone is one base away. The CDR3 spells CASSVGGPTNYGYTF. CDR3 DNA sequence: TGTGCCAGCAGCGTAGGGGGGCCAACTAACTATGGCTACACCTTC. The V gene is TRBV9, the J gene TRBJ1-2; TRBD1 is a possible D gene (6 bases). The germline V gene encodes CDR1 SGDLS and CDR2 YYNGEE. There are 15 residues in the CDR3. V dropped 0 bases and J dropped 0 bases, with 9 bases sitting between them.

The chain is built from TRBV6-5 and TRBJ1-1; D call uncertain. Trimming shortened V by 1 base and J by 0 bases, and 9 bases separated the two germline ends. The CDR3 is 15 residues long. CDR1 MNHEY and CDR2 SVGAGI come from the germline V gene. The CDR3 bases are TGTGCCAGCAGTTACTGGGAAACGATGAACACTGAAGCTTTCTTT. Protein product: CASSYWETMNTEAFF.

The rearrangement uses TRBV15 and TRBJ1-1; D perhaps matches TRBD1 (6 bases). This CDR3 is built from 15 residues. Germline CDR1 reads LNHNV; CDR2 reads YYDKDF (reference sequence). The V end lost 3 bases, the J end lost 5 bases, and 16 bases lay between the germline ends. CDR3: CATSRAGAQSTEAFF. DNA of the CDR3: TGTGCCACCAGCAGGGCAGGGGCGCAATCTACTGAAGCTTTCTTT.

V and J are TRBV12-3 or TRBV12-4 and TRBJ1-4, with a possible D match to TRBD1 (5 bases). There are 13 residues in the CDR3. V lost 6 bases to trimming and J lost 7 bases, with 12 bases between them. The CDR3 is CASSYGTAEKLFF. CDR3 in DNA: TGTGCCAGCAGCTATGGGACGGCTGAAAAACTGTTTTTT.

There are many counts of this clonotype. The junction shows a germline mismatch at one end, possibly a read error. V usage is TRBV5-1 and J usage is TRBJ2-5; D is possibly TRBD2 (5 bases). Germline V CDR1 and CDR2: SGHRS, YFSETQ. The CDR3 runs to 14 residues. The CDR3 DNA sequence: TGCGCCAGCAGATTGGCCGGACTGCGAGAGACCCAGTACTTC. As protein: CASRLAGLRETQYF.

The chain recombines TRBV7-6 with TRBJ2-2; possibly TRBD2 for D (6 bases). The germline CDR1 and CDR2 sequences are SGHVS and FNYEAQ. Trimming left V 5 bases short and J 0 bases short, with 13 bases between. The CDR3 contains 16 residues. CDR3 in DNA: TGTGCCAGCAGCCGACTCGGGAGCGCGAACACCGGGGAGCTGTTTTTT. It is translated as CASSRLGSANTGELFF.